Sequencing of this T cell receptor (beta chain) was carried out in a study of CD8 T cells in Susac syndrome. The authors reverse transcribed roughly 0.5 to 1 ug RNA with random hexamers. TCRdb analysed the immunoSEQ multiplex PCR reads with MiXCR anew, one entry per CDR3 protein. The profile shows about 120,000 distinct CDR3 sequences, around 90% of them singletons. This clonotype occurred a few times. Deletions cut 5 bases from V and 2 bases from J, with 4 bases between. In germline, CDR1 is KGHSH, CDR2 LQKENI. The CDR3 has 11 amino acids. Sequenced sample: CD4+ T cells from PBMCs. The TCR was taken from a human donor in good health. V gene TRBV18 combines with J gene TRBJ2-7; no firm D call. Written as DNA, the CDR3 is TGTGCCAGCTCAGCGACCTACGAGCAGTACTTC. Amino acids: CASSATYEQYF.